Each of the 27 T cell receptor beta chains below was sequenced from the same sample in a study of PD-1 blockade in classical Hodgkin lymphoma. The table came from immunoSEQ multiplex PCR; TCRdb's copy has only in-frame clones and leaves some out. Of just under 30,000 clones listed, 85% to 90% are singletons. There was relapse after autologous stem cell transplantation in every patient, and there was variation in brentuximab vedotin exposure. Using magnetic negative selection, the CD4+ T cells were separated out of thawed PBMCs. The sequenced sample was CD4+ T cells from blood, obtained at baseline. The source of these receptors is a human donor with classical Hodgkin lymphoma.

The chain recombines TRBV7-2 with TRBJ1-5, with a possible D match to TRBD1 (5 bases). This CDR3 spans 14 amino acids. V was clipped by 4 bases and J by 9 bases, with 16 bases between them. Germline values: CDR1 SGHTA, CDR2 FQGNSA. CDR3 in DNA: TGTGCCAGCAGCTCCACAGGACCACCGGGGCCCCAGCATTTT. This gives the protein CASSSTGPPGPQHF.

This clone was picked up a small number of times. J is TRBJ2-1 and V is TRBV19, with TRBD1 identical over 11 bases. The CDR3 is made up of 16 amino acids. Germline V gene sequence: CDR1 LNHDA, CDR2 SQIVND (reference sequence). J lost 4 bases, V lost 5 bases, and 7 bases had no gene match. The CDR3 coding sequence is TGTGCCAGTAGTCCCCTGGGGACAGGGGGTTACAATGAGCAGTTCTTC. This sequence encodes CASSPLGTGGYNEQFF.

This clone was counted only a few times. The rearrangement uses TRBV2 and TRBJ1-4; D is undetermined. Trimming shortened V by 9 bases and J by 0 bases, and 8 bases separated the two germline ends. There are 13 residues in the CDR3. From germline, CDR1 is SNHLY and CDR2 FYNNEI. The CDR3 region has the DNA TGTGCCAGTCAGATTTCAACTAATGAAAAACTGTTTTTT. Translating it yields CASQISTNEKLFF.

The chain has TRBV19 and TRBJ1-2, with D perhaps matching TRBD1 (5 bases). Trimming took 1 base from V and 4 from J, leaving 13 bases between them. Germline CDR1 reads LNHDA; CDR2 reads SQIVND (reference sequence). The CDR3 extends over 15 amino acids. CDR3 region: CASSIATALIYGYTF. CDR3 nucleotides: TGTGCCAGTAGTATAGCGACAGCCCTTATCTATGGCTACACCTTC.

Only a few counts were recorded for this clone. The J gene is TRBJ2-2, the V gene TRBV5-1; 8 bases match TRBD1. The CDR3 totals 16 residues. Germline values: CDR1 SGHRS, CDR2 YFSETQ. V was pared by 4 bases and J by 1 base, with 6 bases of the junction left unmatched. The DNA for the CDR3 is TGCGCCAGCAGCCAAAGGACAGGGATGAACACCGGGGAGCTGTTTTTT. It encodes CASSQRTGMNTGELFF.

The gene calls are TRBV30 and TRBJ1-2; D not resolved. Trimming pared 4 bases from V and 0 bases from J, leaving 12 bases between. CDR3 length: 14 residues. Germline CDR1 GTSNPN, CDR2 SVGIG (reference sequence). CDR3 nucleotides: TGTGCCTGGATCTCCCAGGTGGCTAACTATGGCTACACCTTC. This sequence encodes CAWISQVANYGYTF.

This chain connects TRBV6-6 to TRBJ2-1, with 7 bases fitting TRBD2. The CDR3 spans 14 residues. Trimming cost V 2 bases and J 3 bases; bases outside gene matches: 1. Germline V CDR1 and CDR2: MNHNY, SVGAGI (reference sequence). The CDR3 loop reads CASSYLADYNEQFF. The CDR3 coding sequence is TGTGCCAGCAGTTACCTAGCGGACTACAATGAGCAGTTCTTC.

The chain employs TRBV7-2 and TRBJ2-5; D perhaps matches TRBD1 (6 bases). The V end lost 2 bases, the J end lost 5 bases, and 15 bases lay between the germline ends. Germline assignment: CDR1 SGHTA and CDR2 FQGNSA. The CDR3 contains 15 residues. CDR3 coding DNA: TGTGCCAGCAGCTTAATGGGGGCGAAGATGGAGACCCAGTACTTC. It specifies CASSLMGAKMETQYF. Based on the CDR3 plus reference TRBV7-2 and TRBJ2-5, the full variable domain is GAGVSQSPSNKVTEKGKDVELRCDPISGHTALYWYRQSLGQGLEFLIYFQGNSAPDKSGLPSDRFSAERTGGSVSTLTIQRTQQEDSAVYLCASSLMGAKMETQYFGPGTRLLVL.

The chain carries TRBV6-6 and TRBJ1-3; no clear D gene. Germline V gene lookup returns CDR1 MNHNY and CDR2 SVGAGI (reference sequence). V dropped 0 bases and J dropped 4 bases, with 10 bases sitting between them. The CDR3 consists of 15 residues. DNA of the CDR3: TGTGCCAGCAGTTACTCGATCGGCACAGGAAACACCATATATTTT. Its translation: CASSYSIGTGNTIYF.

The V and J genes are TRBV10-1 and TRBJ2-7; D may be TRBD2 (5 bases). Trimming shortened V by 3 bases and J by 2 bases, and 11 bases separated the two germline ends. The CDR3 length is 14 residues. The germline CDR1 and CDR2 sequences are WNHNN and SYGVQD (reference sequence). The DNA for the CDR3 is TGCGCCAGCAGTGACGGCGGGCGGGCCTACGAGCAGTACTTC. Amino acids: CASSDGGRAYEQYF.

V is TRBV9 and J is TRBJ1-2; unclear D gene. Per the germline V gene, CDR1 is SGDLS and CDR2 is YYNGEE. V lost 0 bases and J lost 4, with 7 bases in between. The CDR3 is 13 amino acids. The CDR3, as DNA: TGTGCCAGCAGCGTAGATGTGACCTATGGCTACACCTTC. Its translation: CASSVDVTYGYTF.

This chain connects TRBV29-1 to TRBJ2-6; the D gene is possibly TRBD1 (9 bases). This CDR3 region has 15 residues. Germline V gene lookup returns CDR1 SQVTM and CDR2 ANQGSEA. With 5 bases removed from V and 6 bases from J, the gap between germline ends came to 17 bases. CDR3 loop: CSVLAGQGKANVLTF. The CDR3 bases are TGCAGCGTTTTAGCGGGACAGGGTAAGGCCAACGTCCTGACTTTC.

The chain joins TRBV27 to TRBJ1-3, with 7 bases lining up with TRBD1. V shed 5 bases and J 4 bases; nucleotides not matched to a gene: 5. Germline lookup yields CDR1 MNHEY and CDR2 SMNVEV (reference sequence). This CDR3 spans 14 amino acids. The chain's CDR3 is CASSTTGAGNTIYF. The CDR3 region has the DNA TGTGCCAGCAGTACCACAGGGGCCGGAAACACCATATATTTT.

This sequence joins TRBV19 and TRBJ1-5, with a weak D call TRBD1 (5 bases). Looked up from germline, CDR1 is LNHDA and CDR2 is SQIVND (reference sequence). V lost 3 bases to trimming and J lost 7 bases, with 10 bases between them. The CDR3 covers 13 residues. The CDR3 sequence is CASSISGRQPQHF. In DNA form, the CDR3 reads TGTGCCAGTAGTATCTCAGGGCGCCAGCCCCAGCATTTT.

The J gene is TRBJ1-2, the V gene TRBV20-1; D call uncertain. V gave up 4 bases and J gave up 3 bases, with 6 bases separating them. Germline V gene lookup returns CDR1 DFQATT and CDR2 SNEGSKA (reference sequence). This CDR3 is built from 11 residues. The DNA of the CDR3 is TGCAGTGCTACCCAAGACTATGGCTACACCTTC. This sequence encodes CSATQDYGYTF.

The V gene is TRBV7-2, the J gene TRBJ2-1; 9 nucleotides align to TRBD2. The V gene end was trimmed by 6 bases and the J gene end by 4 bases; junction bases not matched to a gene: 4. The CDR3 is made up of 14 amino acids. Looked up from germline, CDR1 is SGHTA and CDR2 is FQGNSA. CDR3 nucleotide sequence: TGTGCCAGCAGTTTGGGACTAGCATACAATGAGCAGTTCTTC. It encodes CASSLGLAYNEQFF.

This clone showed up just a few times. The chain couples TRBV4-3 to TRBJ2-7, with 12 bases identical to TRBD1. The ends lost 4 bases at V and 6 bases at J; junction bases unmatched: 4. Germline lookup yields CDR1 LGHNA and CDR2 YSLEER. The CDR3 covers 14 residues. The CDR3 region has the DNA TGCGCCAGCAGCCGGGACAGGGGGCAGGGCGAGCAGTACTTC. It yields the protein CASSRDRGQGEQYF.

The V call is TRBV30, the J call TRBJ2-6; 10 nucleotides match TRBD1. The V segment lost 2 bases and the J segment 0 bases; nucleotides outside the gene matches: 4. Germline-derived CDR1 and CDR2 are GTSNPN and SVGIG (reference sequence). The CDR3 sequence is 17 residues long. The CDR3 nucleotides are TGTGCCTGGAGTCGGGACAGGGGCCTCTCTGGGGCCAACGTCCTGACTTTC. This sequence encodes CAWSRDRGLSGANVLTF.

V and J are TRBV7-2 and TRBJ2-7; D may match TRBD1 or TRBD2 (6 bases each). V lost 1 base and J 4 bases, leaving 14 bases between the germline ends. Germline V gene lookup returns CDR1 SGHTA and CDR2 FQGNSA. The CDR3 sequence is 15 residues long. CDR3 amino acids: CASSLGGRGQYEQYF. The CDR3 nucleotides are TGTGCCAGCAGCTTAGGAGGTCGGGGGCAATACGAGCAGTACTTC.

V gene TRBV21-1 combines with J gene TRBJ1-5. TRBV21-1 is noted as a pseudogene. The CDR3 sequence is 15 residues long. DNA for the CDR3: TGTGCCAGCAGCAAAGCTAGAGGGGGCAATCAGCCCCAGCATTTT. Protein: CASSKARGGNQPQHF.

This sequence joins TRBV9 and TRBJ1-4; D may be TRBD1 (5 bases). Between the trimmed V and J ends, which lost 3 bases and 6 bases, there was a span of 15 bases. There are 15 residues in the CDR3. Germline CDR1 is SGDLS and CDR2 is YYNGEE. CDR3 DNA sequence: TGTGCCAGCAGCGCCGCAGGGTCTCCTTATGAAAAACTGTTTTTT. This codes for CASSAAGSPYEKLFF.

The V call is TRBV29-1, the J call TRBJ2-1, with TRBD1 matching 10 bases. Losses at the gene ends were 4 bases for V and 6 bases for J; bases not matched to a gene: 12. Germline lookup yields CDR1 SQVTM and CDR2 ANQGSEA. This CDR3 spans 16 amino acids. The CDR3 DNA is TGCAGCGTTGCTCATTTGACAGGGGGCATGGGCAATGAGCAGTTCTTC. Translated: CSVAHLTGGMGNEQFF.

The chain employs TRBV6-5 and TRBJ1-3; D ambiguous. The CDR3 has 15 residues. Germline CDR1 and CDR2: MNHEY and SVGAGI. Trimming left V 0 bases short and J 0 bases short, with 6 bases between. CDR3 nucleotides: TGTGCCAGCAGTTACTCAACCGGCTCTGGAAACACCATATATTTT. Its protein product is CASSYSTGSGNTIYF.

The chain carries TRBV6-6 and TRBJ2-7; D is undetermined. The CDR3 covers 13 residues. Germline assignment: CDR1 MNHNY and CDR2 SVGAGI (reference sequence). The germline V and J ends were trimmed by 8 bases and 0 bases, with 11 bases remaining between them. The CDR3 coding sequence is TGTGCCAGCCGTAGGCAGAGCTCCTACGAGCAGTACTTC. It yields the protein CASRRQSSYEQYF.

This chain joins TRBV7-6 and TRBJ2-1, with D unresolved. V lost 1 base and J lost 0, with 10 bases in between. The CDR3 sequence is 16 residues long. CDR1 and CDR2 (germline): SGHVS, FNYEAQ. The CDR3 is CASSLEGPSSYNEQFF. CDR3 sequence (DNA): TGTGCCAGCAGCTTAGAAGGTCCGAGCTCCTACAATGAGCAGTTCTTC.

This chain connects TRBV6-4 to TRBJ2-2; TRBD2 matches 8 bases. This CDR3 has 13 amino acids. Germline V gives CDR1 MRHNA, CDR2 SNTAGT. V trimming: 6 bases; J trimming: 6 bases; junction bases outside the gene matches: 3. The chain's CDR3 is CASRNGGAGELFF. The CDR3 bases are TGTGCCAGCAGAAACGGGGGGGCCGGGGAGCTGTTTTTT.

The chain joins TRBV28 to TRBJ1-5; 8 bases map to TRBD1. The CDR3 extends over 15 amino acids. Germline loops: CDR1 MDHEN, CDR2 SYDVKM. V shed 3 bases, J shed 6 bases, and the junction held 7 bases outside the gene matches. The CDR3 sequence: CASSFPTGVLQPQHF. DNA of the CDR3: TGTGCCAGCAGTTTCCCGACAGGGGTCCTTCAGCCCCAGCATTTT.